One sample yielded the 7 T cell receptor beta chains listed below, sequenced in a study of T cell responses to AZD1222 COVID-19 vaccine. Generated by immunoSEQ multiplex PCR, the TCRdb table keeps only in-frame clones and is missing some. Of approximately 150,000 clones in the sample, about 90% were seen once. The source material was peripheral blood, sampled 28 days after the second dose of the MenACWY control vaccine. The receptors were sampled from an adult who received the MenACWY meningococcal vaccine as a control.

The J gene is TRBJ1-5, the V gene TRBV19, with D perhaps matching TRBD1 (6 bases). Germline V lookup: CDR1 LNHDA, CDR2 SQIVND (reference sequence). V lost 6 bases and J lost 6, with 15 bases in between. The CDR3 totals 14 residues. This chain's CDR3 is CASSPRRGGQPQHF. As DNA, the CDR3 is TGTGCCAGTAGCCCACGCAGGGGTGGTCAGCCCCAGCATTTT.

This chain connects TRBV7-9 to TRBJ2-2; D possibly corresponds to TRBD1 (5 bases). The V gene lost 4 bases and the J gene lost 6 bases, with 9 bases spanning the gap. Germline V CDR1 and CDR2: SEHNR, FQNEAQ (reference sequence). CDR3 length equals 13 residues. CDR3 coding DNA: TGTGCCAGCAGCTCAGGGTTTGCCGGGGAGCTGTTTTTT. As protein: CASSSGFAGELFF.

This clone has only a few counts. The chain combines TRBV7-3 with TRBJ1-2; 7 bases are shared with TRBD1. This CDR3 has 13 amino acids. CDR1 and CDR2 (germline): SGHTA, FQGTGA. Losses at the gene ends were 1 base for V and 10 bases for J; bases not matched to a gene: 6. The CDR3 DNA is TGTGCCAGCAGCTTAAAACAGGGGTCGGCCTACACCTTC. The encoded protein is CASSLKQGSAYTF.

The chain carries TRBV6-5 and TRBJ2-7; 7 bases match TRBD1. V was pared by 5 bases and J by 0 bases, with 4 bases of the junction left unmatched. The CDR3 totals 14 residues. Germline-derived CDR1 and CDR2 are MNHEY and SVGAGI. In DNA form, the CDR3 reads TGTGCCAGCAGTATACAGGGGAACTCCTACGAGCAGTACTTC. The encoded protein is CASSIQGNSYEQYF.

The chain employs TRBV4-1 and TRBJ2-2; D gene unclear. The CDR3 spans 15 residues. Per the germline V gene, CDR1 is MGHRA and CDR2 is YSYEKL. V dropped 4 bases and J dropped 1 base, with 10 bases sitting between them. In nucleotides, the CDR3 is TGCGCCAGCAGCCCCCACGCCGTGAACACCGGGGAGCTGTTTTTT. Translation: CASSPHAVNTGELFF.

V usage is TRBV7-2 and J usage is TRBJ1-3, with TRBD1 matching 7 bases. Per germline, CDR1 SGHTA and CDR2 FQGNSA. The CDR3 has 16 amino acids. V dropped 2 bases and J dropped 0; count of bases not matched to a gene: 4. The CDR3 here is CASSLRTGASGNTIYF. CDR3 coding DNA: TGTGCCAGCAGCTTAAGGACAGGCGCCTCTGGAAACACCATATATTTT.

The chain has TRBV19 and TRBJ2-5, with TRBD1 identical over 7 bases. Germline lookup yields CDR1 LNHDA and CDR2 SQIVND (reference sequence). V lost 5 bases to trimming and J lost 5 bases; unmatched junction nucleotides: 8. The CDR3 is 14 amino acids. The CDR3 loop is CASSRGGSGETQYF. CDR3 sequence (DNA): TGTGCCAGTAGTCGAGGGGGCTCTGGGGAGACCCAGTACTTC.